The sequence of this T cell receptor (beta chain) was determined in a study of T cells in Graves' hyperthyroidism and ophthalmopathy. The study's findings and limits: From stable hyperthyroidism, ophthalmopathy was set apart by a 13 V-J model. Blood also held most thyroid clonotypes expanded beyond 0.001.

There are 12 residues in the CDR3. The ends lost 5 bases at V and 6 bases at J; junction bases unmatched: 2. Germline assignment: CDR1 SGHVS and CDR2 FQNEAQ. Graves' hyperthyroidism was deemed stable absent ophthalmopathy progression within 18 months. Diagnoses rested on clinical symptoms, serum thyroxine and TRAb, thyroid ultrasound and orbital computed tomography. This clonotype was found a few times. Its antigen is unknown. Researchers took RNA transcripts and amplified the TCR beta CDR3 regions from them. HTBI primers drove first-round RT-PCR of the TCR CDR3. MiXCR, run by TCRdb on the multiplex PCR reads, gives a single entry per CDR3 protein. The data hold hundreds of thousands of distinct CDR3 sequences, with just over 45% observed a single time.

The sequence came from a woman aged 18-30 years with Graves' hyperthyroidism. Sequencing was carried out using peripheral blood or thyroid tissue (not recorded which). The chain uses TRBV7-8 and TRBJ1-2, with 8 bases aligning to TRBD1. The CDR3 region has the DNA TGTGCCAGCAGCCCAGGGGGCCATGGCTACACCTTC. This gives the protein CASSPGGHGYTF.